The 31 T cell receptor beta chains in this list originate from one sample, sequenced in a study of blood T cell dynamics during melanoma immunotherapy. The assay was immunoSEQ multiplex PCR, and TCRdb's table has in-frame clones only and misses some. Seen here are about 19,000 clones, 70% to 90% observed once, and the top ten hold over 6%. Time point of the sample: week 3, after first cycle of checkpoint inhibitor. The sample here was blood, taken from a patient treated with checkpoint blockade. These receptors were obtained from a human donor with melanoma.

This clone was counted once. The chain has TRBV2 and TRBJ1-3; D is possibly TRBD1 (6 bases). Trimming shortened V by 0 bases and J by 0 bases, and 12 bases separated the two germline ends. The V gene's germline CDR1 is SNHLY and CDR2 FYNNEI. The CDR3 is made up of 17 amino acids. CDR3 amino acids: CASSEAPGESSGNTIYF. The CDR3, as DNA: TGTGCCAGCAGTGAAGCGCCAGGGGAATCCTCTGGAAACACCATATATTTT.

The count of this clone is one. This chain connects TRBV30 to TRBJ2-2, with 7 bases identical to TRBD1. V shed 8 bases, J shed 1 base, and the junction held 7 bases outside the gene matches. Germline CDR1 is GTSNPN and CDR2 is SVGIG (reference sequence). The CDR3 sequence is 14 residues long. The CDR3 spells CARTHRGNTGELFF. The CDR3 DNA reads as TGTGCCCGGACTCACAGGGGGAACACCGGGGAGCTGTTTTTT.

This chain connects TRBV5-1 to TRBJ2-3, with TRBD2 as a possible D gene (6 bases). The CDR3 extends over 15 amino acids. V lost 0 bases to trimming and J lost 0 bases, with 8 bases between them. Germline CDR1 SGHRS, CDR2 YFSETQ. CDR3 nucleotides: TGCGCCAGCAGCTTGGCGGGGACTAGCACAGATACGCAGTATTTT. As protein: CASSLAGTSTDTQYF.

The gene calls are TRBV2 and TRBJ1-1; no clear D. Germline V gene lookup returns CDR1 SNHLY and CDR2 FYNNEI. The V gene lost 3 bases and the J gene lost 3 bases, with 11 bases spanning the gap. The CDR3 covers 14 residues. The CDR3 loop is CASSEGRAHTEAFF. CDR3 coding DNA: TGTGCCAGCAGTGAGGGGAGGGCACACACTGAAGCTTTCTTT. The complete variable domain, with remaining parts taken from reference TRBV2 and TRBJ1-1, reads EPEVTQTPSHQVTQMGQEVILRCVPISNHLYFYWYRQILGQKVEFLVSFYNNEISEKSEIFDDQFSVERPDGSNFTLKIRSTKLEDSAMYFCASSEGRAHTEAFFGQGTRLTVV.

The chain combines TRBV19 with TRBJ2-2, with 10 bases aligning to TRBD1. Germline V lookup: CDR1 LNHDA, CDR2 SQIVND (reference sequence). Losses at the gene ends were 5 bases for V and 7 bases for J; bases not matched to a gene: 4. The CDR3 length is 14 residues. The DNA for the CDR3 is TGTGCCAGTAGTCCGACAGGGGGCTTCGGGGAGCTGTTTTTT. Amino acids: CASSPTGGFGELFF.

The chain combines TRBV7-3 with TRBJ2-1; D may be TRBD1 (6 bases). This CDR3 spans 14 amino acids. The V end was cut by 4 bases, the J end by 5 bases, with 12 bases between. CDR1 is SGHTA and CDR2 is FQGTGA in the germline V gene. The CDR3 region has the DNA TGTGCCAGCAGCTCTCAGGGGCCAAACAATGAGCAGTTCTTC. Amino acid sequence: CASSSQGPNNEQFF.

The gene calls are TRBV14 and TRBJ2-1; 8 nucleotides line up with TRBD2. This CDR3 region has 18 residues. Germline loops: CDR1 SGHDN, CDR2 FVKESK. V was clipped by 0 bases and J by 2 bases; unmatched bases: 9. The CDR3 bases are TGTGCCAGCAGCCAAGATCTTGAGCGGGAGTTAACCTACAATGAGCAGTTCTTC. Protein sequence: CASSQDLERELTYNEQFF.

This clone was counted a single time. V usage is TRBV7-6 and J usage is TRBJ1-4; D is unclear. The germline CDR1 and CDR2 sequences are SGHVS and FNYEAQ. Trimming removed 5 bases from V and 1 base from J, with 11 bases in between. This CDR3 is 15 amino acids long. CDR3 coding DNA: TGTGCCAGCAGCCCTATCGGTGAAACTAATGAAAAACTGTTTTTT. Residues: CASSPIGETNEKLFF.

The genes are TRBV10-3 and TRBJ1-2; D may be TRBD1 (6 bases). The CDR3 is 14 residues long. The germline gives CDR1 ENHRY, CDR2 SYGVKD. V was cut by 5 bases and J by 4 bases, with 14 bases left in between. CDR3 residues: CAISSSPDSYGYTF. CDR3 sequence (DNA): TGTGCCATCAGTAGTAGTCCGGACAGCTATGGCTACACCTTC.

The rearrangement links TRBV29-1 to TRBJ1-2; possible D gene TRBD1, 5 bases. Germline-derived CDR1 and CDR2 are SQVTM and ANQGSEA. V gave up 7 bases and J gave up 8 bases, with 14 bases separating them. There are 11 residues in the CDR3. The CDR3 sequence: CSGAAGGGYTF. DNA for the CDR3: TGCAGCGGCGCCGCCGGGGGGGGCTACACCTTC.

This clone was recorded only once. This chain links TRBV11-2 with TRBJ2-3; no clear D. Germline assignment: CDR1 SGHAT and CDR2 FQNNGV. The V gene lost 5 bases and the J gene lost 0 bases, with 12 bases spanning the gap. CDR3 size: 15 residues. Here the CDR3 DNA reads TGTGCCAGCAGCCTTATGTTTGGGAGCACAGATACGCAGTATTTT. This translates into CASSLMFGSTDTQYF.

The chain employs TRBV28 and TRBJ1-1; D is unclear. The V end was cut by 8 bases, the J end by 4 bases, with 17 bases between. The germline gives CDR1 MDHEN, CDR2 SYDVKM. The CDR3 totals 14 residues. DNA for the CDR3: TGTGCCAGCTTTATGGCCCTCCCGGCCACTGAAGCTTTCTTT. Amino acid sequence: CASFMALPATEAFF.

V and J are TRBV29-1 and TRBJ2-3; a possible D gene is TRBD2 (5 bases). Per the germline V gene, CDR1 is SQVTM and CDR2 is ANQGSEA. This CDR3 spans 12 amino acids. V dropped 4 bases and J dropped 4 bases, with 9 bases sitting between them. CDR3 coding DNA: TGCAGCGTTGGTTCCGGGGCAGATACGCAGTATTTT. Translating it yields CSVGSGADTQYF.

In DNA, the CDR3 is TGTGCCAGCAGCTTGGTTGGCGGGAGGGCCTCAGAGACCCAGTACTTC. Translating gives CASSLVGGRASETQYF. The rearrangement uses TRBV7-6 and TRBJ2-5; 9 nucleotides line up with TRBD2. The junction had 9 bases not matched to a gene; V was cut back by 3 bases and J by 4 bases. This CDR3 region has 16 residues. Per germline, CDR1 SGHVS and CDR2 FNYEAQ.

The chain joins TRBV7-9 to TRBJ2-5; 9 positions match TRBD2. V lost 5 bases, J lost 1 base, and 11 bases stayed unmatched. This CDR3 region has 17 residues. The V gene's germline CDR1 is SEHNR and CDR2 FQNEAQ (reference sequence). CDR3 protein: CASSLPTSGRFQETQYF. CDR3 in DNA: TGTGCCAGCAGCCTGCCAACTAGCGGGCGGTTCCAAGAGACCCAGTACTTC.

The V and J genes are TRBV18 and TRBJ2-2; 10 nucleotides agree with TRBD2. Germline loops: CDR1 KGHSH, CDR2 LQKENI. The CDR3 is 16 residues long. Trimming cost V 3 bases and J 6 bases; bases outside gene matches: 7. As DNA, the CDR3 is TGTGCCAGCTCACCGCCTCTAGCGGGAGCCTCCGGGGAGCTGTTTTTT. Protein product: CASSPPLAGASGELFF.

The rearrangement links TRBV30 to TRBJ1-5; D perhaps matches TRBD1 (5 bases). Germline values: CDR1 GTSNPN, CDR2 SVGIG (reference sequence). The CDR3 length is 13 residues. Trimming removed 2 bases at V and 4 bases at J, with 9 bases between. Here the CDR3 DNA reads TGTGCCTGGAGTCGGGGGGATAATCAGCCCCAGCATTTT. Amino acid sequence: CAWSRGDNQPQHF.

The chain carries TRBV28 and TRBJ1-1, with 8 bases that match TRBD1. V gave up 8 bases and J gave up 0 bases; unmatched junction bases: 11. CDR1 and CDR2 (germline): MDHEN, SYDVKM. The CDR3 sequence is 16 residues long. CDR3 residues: CASGSAAGGLNTEAFF. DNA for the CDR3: TGTGCCAGCGGGAGTGCGGCAGGGGGCCTGAACACTGAAGCTTTCTTT.

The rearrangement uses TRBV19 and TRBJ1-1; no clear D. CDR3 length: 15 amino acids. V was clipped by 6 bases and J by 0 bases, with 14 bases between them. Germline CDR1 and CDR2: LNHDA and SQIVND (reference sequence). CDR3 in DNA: TGTGCCAGTAGCCCCTCGAGGGCTTTGAACACTGAAGCTTTCTTT. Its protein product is CASSPSRALNTEAFF.

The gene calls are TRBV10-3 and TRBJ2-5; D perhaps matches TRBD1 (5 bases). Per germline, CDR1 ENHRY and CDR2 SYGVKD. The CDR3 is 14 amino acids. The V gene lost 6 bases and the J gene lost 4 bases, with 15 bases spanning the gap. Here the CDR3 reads CAIRAPGRGETQYF. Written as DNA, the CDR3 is TGTGCCATCAGGGCTCCAGGGCGCGGAGAGACCCAGTACTTC.

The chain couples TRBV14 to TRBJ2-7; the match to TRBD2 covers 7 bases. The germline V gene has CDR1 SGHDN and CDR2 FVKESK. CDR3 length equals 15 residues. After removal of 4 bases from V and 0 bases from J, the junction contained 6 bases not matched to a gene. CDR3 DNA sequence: TGTGCCAGCAGCCCCCTAGCGGCGAGCTCCTACGAGCAGTACTTC. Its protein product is CASSPLAASSYEQYF. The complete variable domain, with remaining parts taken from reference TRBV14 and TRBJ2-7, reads EAGVTQFPSHSVIEKGQTVTLRCDPISGHDNLYWYRRVMGKEIKFLLHFVKESKQDESGMPNNRFLAERTGGTYSTLKVQPAELEDSGVYFCASSPLAASSYEQYFGPGTRLTVT.

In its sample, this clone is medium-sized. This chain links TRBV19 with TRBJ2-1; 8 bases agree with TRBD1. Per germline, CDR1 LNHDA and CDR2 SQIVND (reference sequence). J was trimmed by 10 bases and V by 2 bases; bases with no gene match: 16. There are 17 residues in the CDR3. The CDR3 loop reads CASSISQGGQATTEQFF. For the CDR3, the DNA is TGTGCCAGTAGTATATCACAGGGGGGTCAAGCGACGACAGAGCAGTTCTTC.

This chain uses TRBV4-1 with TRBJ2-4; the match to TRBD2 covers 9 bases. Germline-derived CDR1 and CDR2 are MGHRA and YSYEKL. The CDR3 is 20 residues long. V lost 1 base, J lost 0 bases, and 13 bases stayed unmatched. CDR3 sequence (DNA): TGCGCCAGCAGCCAAGTTGTTTTAGCACTAGCGGGTTTAGCCAAAAACATTCAGTACTTC. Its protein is CASSQVVLALAGLAKNIQYF.

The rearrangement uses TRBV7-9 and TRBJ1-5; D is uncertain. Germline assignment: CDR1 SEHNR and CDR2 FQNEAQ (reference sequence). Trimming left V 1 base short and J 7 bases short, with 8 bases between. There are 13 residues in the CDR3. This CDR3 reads CASSLDGYQPQHF. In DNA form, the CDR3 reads TGTGCCAGCAGCTTAGACGGGTACCAGCCCCAGCATTTT.

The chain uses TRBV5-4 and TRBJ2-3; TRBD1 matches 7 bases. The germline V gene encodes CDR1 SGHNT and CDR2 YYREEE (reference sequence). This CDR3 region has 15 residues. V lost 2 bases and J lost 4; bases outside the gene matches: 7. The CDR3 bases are TGTGCCAGCAGCTTCCCAGCAGGGGGTGCAGATACGCAGTATTTT. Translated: CASSFPAGGADTQYF.

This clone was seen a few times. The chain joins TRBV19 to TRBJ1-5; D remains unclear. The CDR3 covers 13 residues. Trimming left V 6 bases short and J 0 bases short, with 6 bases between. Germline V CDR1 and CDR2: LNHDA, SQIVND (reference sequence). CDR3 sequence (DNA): TGTGCCAGTAGCAGGCATAGCAATCAGCCCCAGCATTTT. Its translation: CASSRHSNQPQHF.

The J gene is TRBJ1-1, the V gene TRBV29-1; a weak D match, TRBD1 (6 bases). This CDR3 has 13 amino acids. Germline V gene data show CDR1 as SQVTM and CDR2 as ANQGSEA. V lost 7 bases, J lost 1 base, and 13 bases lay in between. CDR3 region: CSGRGHSNTEAFF. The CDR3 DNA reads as TGCAGCGGACGGGGACATTCGAACACTGAAGCTTTCTTT.

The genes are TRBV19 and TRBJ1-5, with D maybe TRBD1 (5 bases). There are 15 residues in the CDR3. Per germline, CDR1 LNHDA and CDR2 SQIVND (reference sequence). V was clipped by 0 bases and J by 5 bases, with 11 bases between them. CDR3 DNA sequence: TGTGCCAGTAGTATAGATGGGACCGCGGATCAGCCCCAGCATTTT. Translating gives CASSIDGTADQPQHF.

In nucleotides, the CDR3 is TGTGCCTGGAGTTTTCCAGGGGGAGGGGGCACTGAAGCTTTCTTT. Protein: CAWSFPGGGGTEAFF. The V call is TRBV30, the J call TRBJ1-1, with TRBD1 matching over 7 bases. The germline V gene encodes CDR1 GTSNPN and CDR2 SVGIG (reference sequence). Trimming took 2 bases from V and 4 from J; bases not matched to a gene: 10. The CDR3 spans 15 residues. The complete variable domain, with remaining parts taken from reference TRBV30 and TRBJ1-1, reads SQTIHQWPATLVQPVGSPLSLECTVEGTSNPNLYWYRQAAGRGLQLLFYSVGIGQISSEVPQNLSASRPQDRQFILSSKKLLLSDSGFYLCAWSFPGGGGTEAFFGQGTRLTVV.

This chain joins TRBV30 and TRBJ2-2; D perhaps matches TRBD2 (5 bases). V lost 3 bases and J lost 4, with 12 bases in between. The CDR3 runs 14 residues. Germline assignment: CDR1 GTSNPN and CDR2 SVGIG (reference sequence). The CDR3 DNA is TGTGCCTGGAGCGGTACTAGTTCCACCGGGGAGCTGTTTTTT. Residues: CAWSGTSSTGELFF. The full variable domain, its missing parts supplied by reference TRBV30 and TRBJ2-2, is SQTIHQWPATLVQPVGSPLSLECTVEGTSNPNLYWYRQAAGRGLQLLFYSVGIGQISSEVPQNLSASRPQDRQFILSSKKLLLSDSGFYLCAWSGTSSTGELFFGEGSRLTVL.

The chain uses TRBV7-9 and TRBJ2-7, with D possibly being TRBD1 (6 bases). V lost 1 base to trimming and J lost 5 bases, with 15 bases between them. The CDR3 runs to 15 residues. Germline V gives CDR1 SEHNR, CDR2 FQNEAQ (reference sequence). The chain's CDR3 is CASSLGLQGSDEQYF. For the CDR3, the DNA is TGTGCCAGCAGCTTAGGGCTACAGGGATCGGACGAGCAGTACTTC.